The present entry profiles one T cell receptor beta chain with its context. Both 60 Vbeta primers and 13 Jbeta primers went into the PCR. Repertoires were generated with immunoSEQ multiplex PCR, while TCRdb's copy carries only in-frame clones and drops some. The data contain 90,000 to 120,000 clones, 60% to 75% of them singletons. The CDR3 contains 14 residues. After removal of 3 bases from V and 4 bases from J, the junction contained 5 bases not matched to a gene. Germline V gene sequence: CDR1 SGHVS, CDR2 FQNEAQ. The source of the sample is a study of cytomegalovirus exposure and HLA in healthy donors.

The sequenced material came from PBMCs. The rearrangement joins TRBV7-8 to TRBJ2-7; 8 positions match TRBD2. The receptor's source is a man between 40 and 49 years old in good health and CMV-seropositive. CDR3 region: CASSLGLGAYEQYF. CDR3 DNA: TGTGCCAGCAGCTTGGGACTAGGTGCTTACGAGCAGTACTTC.